A selection of T cell receptor beta chains follows, all from one sample in a study of beta chain features in type 1 diabetes. Assay: immunoSEQ multiplex PCR; the TCRdb copy retains only in-frame clones and omits some. This repertoire shows about 48,000 clones, 35% to 50% found once; its top ten account for less than 1.5%. Sequenced input: Tregs from blood. These receptors originate from a man younger than 45 with type 1 diabetes. The CDR3 runs from the conserved cysteine through the conserved F or W. The order of the fields is D gene, clone size, V gene, J gene, CDR3 DNA, CDR3 protein. The D gene is left open where the match is weak. Clone size is given for some rows only: seen once, a few or many times, or a class if the clone is expanded.

D: .; size: few; V: TRBV6-1; J: TRBJ2-4; DNA: TGTGCCAGCAGTGAATTAGAAAACATTCAGTACTTC; CDR3: CASSELENIQYF
D: TRBD1; size: few; V: TRBV6-5; J: TRBJ1-6; DNA: TGTGCCAGCAGTTCGACAGGGAAAAAGTCACCCCTCCACTTT; CDR3: CASSSTGKKSPLHF
D: TRBD1; size: .; V: TRBV6-6; J: TRBJ2-7; DNA: TGTGCCAGCAGTTTGGACAGGGACTCCTACGAGCAGTACTTC; CDR3: CASSLDRDSYEQYF
D: .; size: .; V: TRBV5-1; J: TRBJ2-7; DNA: TGCGCCAGCAGCTCCTACAGGGACTCCTACGAGCAGTACTTC; CDR3: CASSSYRDSYEQYF
D: .; size: few; V: TRBV7-2; J: TRBJ1-2; DNA: TGTGCCAGCAGCTTAGAAGCGCTTGGTGGCTATGGCTACACCTTC; CDR3: CASSLEALGGYGYTF
D: .; size: many; V: TRBV28; J: TRBJ2-7; DNA: TGTGCCAGCAGCTCTCATGGCAGCTCCTACGAGCAGTACTTC; CDR3: CASSSHGSSYEQYF
D: .; size: many; V: TRBV28; J: TRBJ1-3; DNA: TGTGCCAGCAGTTCCCGTAACTCTGGAAACACCATATATTTT; CDR3: CASSSRNSGNTIYF
D: .; size: many; V: TRBV21-1; J: TRBJ2-5; DNA: TGTGCCAGCAGCAAAGGGACACAAGAGACCCAGTACTTC; CDR3: CASSKGTQETQYF
D: .; size: .; V: TRBV7-8; J: TRBJ1-5; DNA: TGTGCCAGCAGCTTAGAATTCCGGCAGCTACGCGGGCCCCAGCATTTT; CDR3: CASSLEFRQLRGPQHF
D: .; size: few; V: TRBV6-1; J: TRBJ1-5; DNA: TGTGCCAGCAGAGGAGGACAGTACAATCAGCCCCAGCATTTT; CDR3: CASRGGQYNQPQHF
D: TRBD2; size: few; V: TRBV7-3; J: TRBJ2-3; DNA: TGTGCCAGCAGCTTCGGGGGGGATACGCAGTATTTT; CDR3: CASSFGGDTQYF
D: TRBD2; size: .; V: TRBV4-3; J: TRBJ2-7; DNA: TGCGCCAGCAGCCAATGGGGGACTAGCGGGAAAATCTCCTACGAGCAGTACTTC; CDR3: CASSQWGTSGKISYEQYF
D: TRBD1; size: .; V: TRBV2; J: TRBJ2-7; DNA: TGTGCCAGCAAGGGACAGGGGTACGAGCAGTACTTC; CDR3: CASKGQGYEQYF
D: .; size: few; V: TRBV6-5; J: TRBJ2-2; DNA: TGTGCCAGCAGTTCCCCCCTCAACACCGGGGAGCTGTTTTTT; CDR3: CASSSPLNTGELFF
D: TRBD1; size: .; V: TRBV4-2; J: TRBJ2-7; DNA: TGTGCCAGCAGCCAGACAGGGGGCTACGAGCAGTACTTC; CDR3: CASSQTGGYEQYF
D: TRBD1; size: .; V: TRBV27; J: TRBJ1-5; DNA: TGTGCCAGCAGTTCTCAGGGGGCAAGGGGCAATCAGCCCCAGCATTTT; CDR3: CASSSQGARGNQPQHF
D: TRBD1; size: .; V: TRBV6-1; J: TRBJ2-7; DNA: TGTGCCAGCAGGGACCGGACAGGGTATTACGAGCAGTACTTC; CDR3: CASRDRTGYYEQYF
D: TRBD1; size: .; V: TRBV28; J: TRBJ1-3; DNA: TGTGCCAGCAGTTCGGGACAGGGGGTCAACACCATATATTTT; CDR3: CASSSGQGVNTIYF
D: .; size: .; V: TRBV6-6; J: TRBJ2-3; DNA: TGTGCCAGCAGTTCCCTAGAAACCGGCACAGATACGCAGTATTTT; CDR3: CASSSLETGTDTQYF
D: .; size: .; V: TRBV7-2; J: TRBJ2-5; DNA: TGTGCCAGCAGCTTAGGATGGGCGGGCGGGACCCAGTACTTC; CDR3: CASSLGWAGGTQYF
D: .; size: .; V: TRBV5-8; J: TRBJ1-2; DNA: TGTGCCAGCAGCATATACAGGGACGGCTACACCTTC; CDR3: CASSIYRDGYTF
D: TRBD1; size: .; V: TRBV7-9; J: TRBJ2-5; DNA: TGTGCCAGCAGCCCAGACAGGGTTTGGCTTCTGGGCCAAGAGACCCAGTACTTC; CDR3: CASSPDRVWLLGQETQYF
D: TRBD1; size: .; V: TRBV4-3; J: TRBJ2-4; DNA: TGCGCCAGCAGCCAAGACGGGCAGGGGGCGACCAAAAACATTCAGTACTTC; CDR3: CASSQDGQGATKNIQYF
D: TRBD1; size: few; V: TRBV5-4; J: TRBJ2-1; DNA: TGTGCCAGCAGCAGTGGACAGGGTAACCACAATGAGCAGTTCTTC; CDR3: CASSSGQGNHNEQFF
D: TRBD1; size: once; V: TRBV9; J: TRBJ2-4; DNA: TGTGCCAGCAGCGTTGACGACAGGGGCGGAAACATTCAGTACTTC; CDR3: CASSVDDRGGNIQYF
D: .; size: .; V: TRBV10-2; J: TRBJ1-1; DNA: TGCGCCAGCAGCCGGGACTTAAGGAGTGAAGCTTTCTTT; CDR3: CASSRDLRSEAFF
D: .; size: .; V: TRBV5-1; J: TRBJ2-7; DNA: TGCGCCAGCAGCTTGGCCTTCGGCGGAACCTACGAGCAGTACTTC; CDR3: CASSLAFGGTYEQYF
D: .; size: once; V: TRBV19; J: TRBJ1-5; DNA: TGTGCCAGTAGTACCCGGACGGGATTAGCGAATACTTATCAGCCCCAGCATTTT; CDR3: CASSTRTGLANTYQPQHF
D: TRBD2; size: .; V: TRBV2; J: TRBJ2-5; DNA: TGTGCCTCTCGGACTAGCGGGAGTAGGGAGACCCAGTACTTC; CDR3: CASRTSGSRETQYF
D: .; size: .; V: TRBV7-3; J: TRBJ2-2; DNA: TGTGCCAGCGGCCGCAGTCCCGGGGAGCTGTTTTTT; CDR3: CASGRSPGELFF
D: TRBD2; size: .; V: TRBV7-3; J: TRBJ2-1; DNA: TGTGCCAGCAGCCCGCGGACTAGCGGCTCCTACAATGAGCAGTTCTTC; CDR3: CASSPRTSGSYNEQFF
D: .; size: .; V: TRBV18; J: TRBJ2-3; DNA: TGTGCCAGCTCACCTCCGGAGGCAGATACGCAGTATTTT; CDR3: CASSPPEADTQYF
D: TRBD1; size: .; V: TRBV7-9; J: TRBJ1-6; DNA: TGTGCCAGCAGCCCCGGACAGGGCTCCTATTCACCCCTCCACTTT; CDR3: CASSPGQGSYSPLHF
D: TRBD2; size: few; V: TRBV5-1; J: TRBJ2-5; DNA: TGCGCCAGCAGCGTTAGCGGGAGGGCCCAAGAGACCCAGTACTTC; CDR3: CASSVSGRAQETQYF
D: TRBD2; size: .; V: TRBV7-2; J: TRBJ2-1; DNA: TGTGCCAGCAGCTTAGTGGCGGGAGGTCCTAGCTCCTACAATGAGCAGTTCTTC; CDR3: CASSLVAGGPSSYNEQFF
D: .; size: .; V: TRBV7-9; J: TRBJ2-2; DNA: TGTGCCAGCAGCCTGACAGGAGGCACCGGGGAGCTGTTTTTT; CDR3: CASSLTGGTGELFF
D: TRBD1; size: .; V: TRBV2; J: TRBJ1-4; DNA: TGTGCCAGCATTGACAGGGGCGGGGGAAATGAAAAACTGTTTTTT; CDR3: CASIDRGGGNEKLFF
D: TRBD2; size: .; V: TRBV28; J: TRBJ2-7; DNA: TGTGCCAGCAGTTTATCAGGGACTAGCAAAACCTACGAGCAGTACTTC; CDR3: CASSLSGTSKTYEQYF
D: TRBD2; size: .; V: TRBV6-1; J: TRBJ2-7; DNA: TGTGCCAGCAGACAAGAACTAGCGGGCTCCTACGAGCAGTACTTC; CDR3: CASRQELAGSYEQYF
D: .; size: few; V: TRBV5-1; J: TRBJ2-2; DNA: TGCGCCAGCAGCTTGGGTGGGACACGGCCCGGGGAGCTGTTTTTT; CDR3: CASSLGGTRPGELFF
D: TRBD2; size: few; V: TRBV4-2; J: TRBJ2-7; DNA: TGTGCCAGCAGCCAAGATCTTGGAGCGGGGGGTTTTTCCTACGAGCAGTACTTC; CDR3: CASSQDLGAGGFSYEQYF
D: .; size: .; V: TRBV21-1; J: TRBJ2-1; DNA: TGTGCCAGCAGCAAGGACAGGGTGAGCTCCTACAATGAGCAGTTCTTC; CDR3: CASSKDRVSSYNEQFF
D: .; size: .; V: TRBV7-9; J: TRBJ2-3; DNA: TGTGCCAGCAGCCTATCCACTAGCACAGATACGCAGTATTTT; CDR3: CASSLSTSTDTQYF
D: TRBD2; size: few; V: TRBV28; J: TRBJ2-7; DNA: TGTGCCAGCAGTGTTTCTCCACTAGCGGCCTACGAGCAGTACTTC; CDR3: CASSVSPLAAYEQYF
D: .; size: .; V: TRBV9; J: TRBJ1-1; DNA: TGTGCCAGCAGCCCGGGTGGAGGGGAGAACACTGAAGCTTTCTTT; CDR3: CASSPGGGENTEAFF
D: TRBD2; size: few; V: TRBV5-1; J: TRBJ2-7; DNA: TGCGCCAGCAGTCCTAGCGGGAGAGGCTACGAGCAGTACTTC; CDR3: CASSPSGRGYEQYF
D: TRBD1; size: few; V: TRBV7-2; J: TRBJ2-7; DNA: TGTGCCAGCGGCAAGCTTGGGACAGCGGTGCCCTACGAGCAGTACTTC; CDR3: CASGKLGTAVPYEQYF
D: .; size: few; V: TRBV2; J: TRBJ1-1; DNA: TGTGCCAGCAGTGAACCGTCGGTCAGGGATTACACTGAAGCTTTCTTT; CDR3: CASSEPSVRDYTEAFF
D: TRBD2; size: .; V: TRBV6-1; J: TRBJ2-7; DNA: TGTGCCGCCCGGGCCTGGCTAGCGGGAGAGGACGAGCAGTACTTC; CDR3: CAARAWLAGEDEQYF
D: .; size: many; V: TRBV2; J: TRBJ2-1; DNA: TGTGCCAGCGGGGTGAGCGGTCTTGAGCAGTTCTTC; CDR3: CASGVSGLEQFF